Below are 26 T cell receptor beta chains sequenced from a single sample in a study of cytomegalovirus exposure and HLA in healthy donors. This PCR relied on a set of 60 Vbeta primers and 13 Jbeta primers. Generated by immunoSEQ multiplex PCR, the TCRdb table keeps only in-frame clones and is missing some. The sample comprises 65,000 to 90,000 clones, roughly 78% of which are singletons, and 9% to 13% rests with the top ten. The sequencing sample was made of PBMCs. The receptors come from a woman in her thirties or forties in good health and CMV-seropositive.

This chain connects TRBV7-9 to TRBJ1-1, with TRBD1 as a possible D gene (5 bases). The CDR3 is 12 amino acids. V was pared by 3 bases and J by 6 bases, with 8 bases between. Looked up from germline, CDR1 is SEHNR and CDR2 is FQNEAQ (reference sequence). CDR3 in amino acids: CASSFDSSEAFF. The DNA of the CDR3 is TGTGCCAGCAGCTTTGACAGTTCTGAAGCTTTCTTT.

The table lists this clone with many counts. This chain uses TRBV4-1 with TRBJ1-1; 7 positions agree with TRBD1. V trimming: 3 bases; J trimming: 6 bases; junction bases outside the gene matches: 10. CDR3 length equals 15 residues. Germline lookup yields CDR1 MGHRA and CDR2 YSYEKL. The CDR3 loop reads CASSHLTGRYPEAFF. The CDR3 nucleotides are TGCGCCAGCAGCCACCTGACAGGGCGGTACCCTGAAGCTTTCTTT.

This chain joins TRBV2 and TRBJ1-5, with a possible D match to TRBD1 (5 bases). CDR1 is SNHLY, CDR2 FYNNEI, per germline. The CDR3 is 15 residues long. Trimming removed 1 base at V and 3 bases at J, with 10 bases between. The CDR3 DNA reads TGTGCCAGCAGTGAAGTGGGGGGTATCAATCAGCCCCAGCATTTT. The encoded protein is CASSEVGGINQPQHF.

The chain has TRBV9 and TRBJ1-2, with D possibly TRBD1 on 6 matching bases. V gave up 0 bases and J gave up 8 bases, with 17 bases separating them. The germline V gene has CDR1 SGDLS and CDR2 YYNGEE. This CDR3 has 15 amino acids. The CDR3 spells CASSVDLTQGKGYTF. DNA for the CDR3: TGTGCCAGCAGCGTAGACTTGACGCAGGGGAAAGGCTACACCTTC.

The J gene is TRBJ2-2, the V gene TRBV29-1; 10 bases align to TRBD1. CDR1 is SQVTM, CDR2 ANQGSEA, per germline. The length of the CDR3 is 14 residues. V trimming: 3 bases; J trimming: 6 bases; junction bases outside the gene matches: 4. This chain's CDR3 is CSVEQGQGSGELFF. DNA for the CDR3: TGCAGCGTTGAGCAGGGACAGGGGTCCGGGGAGCTGTTTTTT.

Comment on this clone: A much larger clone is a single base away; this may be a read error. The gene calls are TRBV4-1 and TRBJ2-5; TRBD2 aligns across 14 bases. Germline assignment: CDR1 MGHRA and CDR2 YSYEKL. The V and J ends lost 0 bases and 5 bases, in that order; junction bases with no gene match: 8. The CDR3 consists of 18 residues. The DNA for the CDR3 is TGCGCCAGCAGCCAAGATGGGACTAGCGGGGGAGGGTGGGAGACCCAGTACTTC. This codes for CASSQDGTSGGGWETQYF.

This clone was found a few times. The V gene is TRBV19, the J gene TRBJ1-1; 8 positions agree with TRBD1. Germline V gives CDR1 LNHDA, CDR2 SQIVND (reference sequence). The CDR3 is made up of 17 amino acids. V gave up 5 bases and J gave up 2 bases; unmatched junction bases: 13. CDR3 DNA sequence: TGTGCCAGTAGTGTCAGCAGGGGGCGAGACGTTAACACTGAAGCTTTCTTT. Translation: CASSVSRGRDVNTEAFF.

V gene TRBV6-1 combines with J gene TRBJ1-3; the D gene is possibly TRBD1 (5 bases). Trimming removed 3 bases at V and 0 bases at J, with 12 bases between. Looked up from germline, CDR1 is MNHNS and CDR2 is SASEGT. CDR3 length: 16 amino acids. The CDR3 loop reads CASSDLRRVSGNTIYF. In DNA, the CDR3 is TGTGCCAGCAGTGACCTACGCAGGGTCTCTGGAAACACCATATATTTT.

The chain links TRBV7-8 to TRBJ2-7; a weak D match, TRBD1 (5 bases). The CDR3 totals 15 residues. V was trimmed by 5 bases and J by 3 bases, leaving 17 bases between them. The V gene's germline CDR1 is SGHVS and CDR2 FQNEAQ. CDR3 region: CASSGMGSQGYEQYF. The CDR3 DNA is TGTGCCAGCAGCGGAATGGGGTCCCAGGGCTACGAGCAGTACTTC.

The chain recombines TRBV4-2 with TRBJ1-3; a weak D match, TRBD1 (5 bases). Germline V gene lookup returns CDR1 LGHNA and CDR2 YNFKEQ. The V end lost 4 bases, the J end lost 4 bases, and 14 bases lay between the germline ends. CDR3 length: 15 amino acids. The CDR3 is CASSLRTGVGNTIYF. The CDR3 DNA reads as TGTGCCAGCAGCCTACGGACGGGGGTCGGAAACACCATATATTTT.

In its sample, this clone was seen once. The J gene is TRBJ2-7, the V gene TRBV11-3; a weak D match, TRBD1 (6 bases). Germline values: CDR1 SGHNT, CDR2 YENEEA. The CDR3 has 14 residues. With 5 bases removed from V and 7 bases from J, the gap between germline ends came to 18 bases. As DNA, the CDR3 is TGTGCCAGCAGCAAAGGGGTCCAGGGGTGGGAGCAGTACTTC. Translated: CASSKGVQGWEQYF.

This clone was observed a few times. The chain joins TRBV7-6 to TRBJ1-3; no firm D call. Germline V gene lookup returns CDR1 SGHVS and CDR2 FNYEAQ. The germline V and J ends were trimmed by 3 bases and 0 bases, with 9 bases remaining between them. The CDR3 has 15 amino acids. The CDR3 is CASSFRSPSGNTIYF. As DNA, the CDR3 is TGTGCCAGCAGCTTCCGGTCCCCCTCTGGAAACACCATATATTTT.

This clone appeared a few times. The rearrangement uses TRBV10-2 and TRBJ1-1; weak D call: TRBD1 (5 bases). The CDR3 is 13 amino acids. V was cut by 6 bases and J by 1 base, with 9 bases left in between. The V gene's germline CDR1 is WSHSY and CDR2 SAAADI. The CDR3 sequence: CASRTDTNTEAFF. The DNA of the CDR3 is TGCGCCAGCAGAACGGACACGAACACTGAAGCTTTCTTT.

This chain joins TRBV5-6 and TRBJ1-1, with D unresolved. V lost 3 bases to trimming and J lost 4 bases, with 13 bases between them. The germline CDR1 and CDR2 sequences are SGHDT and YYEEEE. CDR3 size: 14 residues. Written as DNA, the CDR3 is TGTGCCAGCAGCTCCCCCCGACAAACCACTGAAGCTTTCTTT. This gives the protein CASSSPRQTTEAFF.

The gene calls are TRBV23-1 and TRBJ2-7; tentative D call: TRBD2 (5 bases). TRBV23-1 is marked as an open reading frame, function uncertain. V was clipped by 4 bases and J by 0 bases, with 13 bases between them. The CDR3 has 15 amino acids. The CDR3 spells CASSRLCVSSYEQYF. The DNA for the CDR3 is TGCGCCAGCAGTCGACTATGTGTCAGCTCCTACGAGCAGTACTTC.

CDR3 sequence reads: CASSLGGGVNSPLHF. For the CDR3, the DNA is TGTGCCAGCTCACTAGGTGGGGGCGTTAATTCACCCCTCCACTTT. The rearrangement links TRBV18 to TRBJ1-6; D possibly corresponds to TRBD1 (6 bases). The CDR3 covers 15 residues. Germline CDR1 reads KGHSH; CDR2 reads LQKENI. The V end was cut by 4 bases, the J end by 6 bases, with 13 bases between.

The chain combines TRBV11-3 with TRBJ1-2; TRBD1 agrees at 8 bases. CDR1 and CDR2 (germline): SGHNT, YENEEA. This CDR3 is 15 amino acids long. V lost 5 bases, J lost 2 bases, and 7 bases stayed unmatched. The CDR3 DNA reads TGTGCCAGCAGCCCATACCGACAGGGGAACTATGGCTACACCTTC. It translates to CASSPYRQGNYGYTF.

The CDR3 reads CASSSATPGQVPRSTYGYTF. CDR3 DNA sequence: TGTGCCAGCAGCTCCGCTACCCCGGGACAGGTCCCCCGTAGTACTTATGGCTACACCTTC. V is TRBV7-6 and J is TRBJ1-2; TRBD1 matches at 8 bases. CDR1 and CDR2 from the germline V gene are SGHVS and FNYEAQ. This CDR3 has 20 residues. The trim removed 4 bases at V and 5 bases at J, leaving 24 bases unmatched.

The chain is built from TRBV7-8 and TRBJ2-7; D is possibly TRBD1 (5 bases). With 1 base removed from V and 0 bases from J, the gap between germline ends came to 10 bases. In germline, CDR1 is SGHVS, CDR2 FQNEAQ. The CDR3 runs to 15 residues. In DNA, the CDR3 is TGTGCCAGCAGCTTAGAGGGGTTCGGCTCCTACGAGCAGTACTTC. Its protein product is CASSLEGFGSYEQYF.

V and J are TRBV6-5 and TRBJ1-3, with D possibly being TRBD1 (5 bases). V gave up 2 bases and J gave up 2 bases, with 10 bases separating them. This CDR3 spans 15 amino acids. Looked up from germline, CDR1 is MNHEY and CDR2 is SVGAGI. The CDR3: CASSYAPGPGNTIYF. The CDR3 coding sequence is TGTGCCAGCAGTTACGCCCCAGGGCCTGGAAACACCATATATTTT.

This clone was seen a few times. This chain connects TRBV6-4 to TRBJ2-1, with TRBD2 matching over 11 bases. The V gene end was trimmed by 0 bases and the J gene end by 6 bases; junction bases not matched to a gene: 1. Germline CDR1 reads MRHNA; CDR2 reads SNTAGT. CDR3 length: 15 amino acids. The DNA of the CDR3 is TGTGCCAGCAGTGACTCTAGCGGGGGGGCCAATGAGCAGTTCTTC. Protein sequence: CASSDSSGGANEQFF.

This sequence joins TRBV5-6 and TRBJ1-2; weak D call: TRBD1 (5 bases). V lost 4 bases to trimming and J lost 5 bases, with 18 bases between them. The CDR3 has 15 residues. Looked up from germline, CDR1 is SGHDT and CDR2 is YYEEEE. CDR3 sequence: CASSVESRVFYGYTF. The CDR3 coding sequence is TGTGCCAGCAGCGTGGAGTCCAGGGTTTTTTATGGCTACACCTTC.

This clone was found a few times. The CDR3 DNA is TGTGCCAGCAGCTCAACAGTGTACACTGAAGCTTTCTTT. It encodes CASSSTVYTEAFF. The chain is built from TRBV7-8 and TRBJ1-1; D remains ambiguous. The CDR3 length is 13 residues. The V and J ends lost 4 bases and 3 bases respectively, with 9 bases between them. The germline gives CDR1 SGHVS, CDR2 FQNEAQ.

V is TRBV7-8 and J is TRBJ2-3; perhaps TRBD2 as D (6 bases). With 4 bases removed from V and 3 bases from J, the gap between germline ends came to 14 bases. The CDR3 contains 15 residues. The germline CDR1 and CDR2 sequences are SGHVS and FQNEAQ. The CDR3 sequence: CASSSRDFITDTQYF. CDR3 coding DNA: TGTGCCAGCAGCTCCCGGGACTTCATTACAGATACGCAGTATTTT.

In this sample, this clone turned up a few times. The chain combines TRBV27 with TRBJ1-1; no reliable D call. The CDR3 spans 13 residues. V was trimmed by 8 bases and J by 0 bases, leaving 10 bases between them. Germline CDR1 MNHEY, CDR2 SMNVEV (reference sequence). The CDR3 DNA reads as TGTGCCAGCCGCGACAACATGAACACTGAAGCTTTCTTT. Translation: CASRDNMNTEAFF.

CDR3 sequence reads: CSVESGGHSYGYTF. In DNA form, the CDR3 reads TGCAGCGTTGAATCCGGGGGGCACAGCTATGGCTACACCTTC. V gene TRBV29-1 combines with J gene TRBJ1-2, with D maybe TRBD1 (6 bases). V lost 2 bases to trimming and J lost 4 bases, with 14 bases between them. Germline CDR1 and CDR2: SQVTM and ANQGSEA. The CDR3 has 14 amino acids.